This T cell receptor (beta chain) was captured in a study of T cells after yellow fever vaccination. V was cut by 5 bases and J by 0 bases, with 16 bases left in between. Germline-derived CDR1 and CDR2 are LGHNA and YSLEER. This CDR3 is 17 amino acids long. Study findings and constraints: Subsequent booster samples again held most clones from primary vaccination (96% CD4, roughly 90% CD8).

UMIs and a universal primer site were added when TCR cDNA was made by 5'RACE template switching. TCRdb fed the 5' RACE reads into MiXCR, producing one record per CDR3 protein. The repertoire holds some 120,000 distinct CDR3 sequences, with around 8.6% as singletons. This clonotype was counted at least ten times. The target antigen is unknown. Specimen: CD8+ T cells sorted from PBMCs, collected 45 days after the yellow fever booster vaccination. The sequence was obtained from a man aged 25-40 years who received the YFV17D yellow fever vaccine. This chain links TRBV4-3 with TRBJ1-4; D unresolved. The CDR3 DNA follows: TGCGCCAGCAGCGAACACCCACAGACATCAACTAATGAAAAACTGTTTTTT. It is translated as CASSEHPQTSTNEKLFF.